This T cell receptor beta chain was documented in a study of T cell responses to AZD1222 COVID-19 vaccine. Here immunoSEQ multiplex PCR was the method, and the copy in TCRdb shows in-frame clones only, minus some. Of some 86,000 clones listed, roughly 90% are singletons. Germline lookup yields CDR1 MNHEY and CDR2 SVGAGI. V was trimmed by 6 bases and J by 0 bases, leaving 15 bases between them. This CDR3 is built from 15 residues. Comment on this clone: Antigen unknown.

Study-wide points: Spike-specific TCR breadth and depth rose after two AZD1222 doses. Baseline seropositivity characterized only a handful of AZD1222 recipients. The study reported that nearly half of spike-specific TCRs target unmutated variant regions. Among vaccine-associated CD4 TCRs, coverage spanned spike, with dominance at 160-218 and 743-854.

The material sequenced was peripheral blood, taken 28 days after the second AZD1222 dose. The receptor comes from an adult who received the AZD1222 COVID-19 vaccine. The rearrangement joins TRBV6-5 to TRBJ2-7, with a tentative D call TRBD2 (7 bases). The CDR3 DNA sequence: TGTGCCAGCAGCTCGAAGGGGGGGAGCTCCTACGAGCAGTACTTC. Its protein product is CASSSKGGSSYEQYF.